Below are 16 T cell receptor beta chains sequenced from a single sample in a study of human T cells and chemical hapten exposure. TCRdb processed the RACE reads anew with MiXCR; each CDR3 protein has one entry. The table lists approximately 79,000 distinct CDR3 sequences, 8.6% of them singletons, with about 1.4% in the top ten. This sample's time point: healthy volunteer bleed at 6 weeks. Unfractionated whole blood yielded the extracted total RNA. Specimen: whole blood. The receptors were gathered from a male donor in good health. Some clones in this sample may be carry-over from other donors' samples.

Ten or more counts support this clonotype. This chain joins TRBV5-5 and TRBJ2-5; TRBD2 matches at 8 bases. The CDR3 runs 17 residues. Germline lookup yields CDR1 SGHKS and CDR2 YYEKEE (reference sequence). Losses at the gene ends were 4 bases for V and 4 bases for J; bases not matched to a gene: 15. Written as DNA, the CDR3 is TGTGCCAGCAGCCCCTTGAGGGAGCGGGAGAGGGGAGAGACCCAGTACTTC. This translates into CASSPLRERERGETQYF.

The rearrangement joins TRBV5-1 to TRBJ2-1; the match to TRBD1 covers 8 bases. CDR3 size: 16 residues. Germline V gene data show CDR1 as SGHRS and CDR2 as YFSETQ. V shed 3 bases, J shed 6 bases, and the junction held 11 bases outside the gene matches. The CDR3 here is CASSSGRQGSGNEQFF. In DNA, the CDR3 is TGCGCCAGCAGCTCCGGGAGACAGGGGTCGGGCAATGAGCAGTTCTTC.

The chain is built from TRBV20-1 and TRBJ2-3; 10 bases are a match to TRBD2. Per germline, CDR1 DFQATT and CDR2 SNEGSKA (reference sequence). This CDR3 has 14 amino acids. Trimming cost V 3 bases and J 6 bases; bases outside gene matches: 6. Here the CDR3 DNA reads TGCAGTGCTAGCGCTAGCGGGAGACCGGATACGCAGTATTTT. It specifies CSASASGRPDTQYF.

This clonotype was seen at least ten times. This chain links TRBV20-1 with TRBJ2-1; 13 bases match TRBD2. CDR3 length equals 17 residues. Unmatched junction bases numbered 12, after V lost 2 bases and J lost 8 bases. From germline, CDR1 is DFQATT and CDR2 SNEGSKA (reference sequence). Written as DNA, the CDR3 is TGCAGTGCTAGACCTTGGACTAGCGGGAGTGGGAGTGATGAGCAGTTCTTC. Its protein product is CSARPWTSGSGSDEQFF.

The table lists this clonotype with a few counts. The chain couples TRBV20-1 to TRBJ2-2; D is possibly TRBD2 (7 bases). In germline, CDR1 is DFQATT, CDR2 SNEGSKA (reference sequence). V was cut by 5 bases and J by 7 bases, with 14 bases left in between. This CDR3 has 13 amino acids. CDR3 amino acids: CSAGQRGGGELFF. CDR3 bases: TGCAGTGCTGGGCAAAGGGGGGGCGGGGAGCTGTTTTTT.

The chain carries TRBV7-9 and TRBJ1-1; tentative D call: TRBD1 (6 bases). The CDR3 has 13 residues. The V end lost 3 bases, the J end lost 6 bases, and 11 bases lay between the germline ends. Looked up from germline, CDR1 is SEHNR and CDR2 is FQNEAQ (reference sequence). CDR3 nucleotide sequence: TGTGCCAGCAGCTTCAGGGGAGGCGCTGAAGCTTTCTTT. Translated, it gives CASSFRGGAEAFF.

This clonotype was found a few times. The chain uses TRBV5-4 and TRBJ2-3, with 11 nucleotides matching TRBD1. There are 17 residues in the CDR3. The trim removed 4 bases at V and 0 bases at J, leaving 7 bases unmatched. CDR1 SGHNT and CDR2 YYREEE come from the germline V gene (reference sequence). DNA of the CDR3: TGTGCCAGCAGCGTTGGACAGGGGGCTGGCAGCACAGATACGCAGTATTTT. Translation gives CASSVGQGAGSTDTQYF.

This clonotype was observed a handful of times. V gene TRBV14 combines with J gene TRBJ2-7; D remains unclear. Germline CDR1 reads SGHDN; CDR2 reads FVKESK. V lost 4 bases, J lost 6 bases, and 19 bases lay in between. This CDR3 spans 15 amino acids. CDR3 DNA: TGTGCCAGCAGCCCTTTTTACGAACTTCCTTCCGAGCAGTACTTC. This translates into CASSPFYELPSEQYF.

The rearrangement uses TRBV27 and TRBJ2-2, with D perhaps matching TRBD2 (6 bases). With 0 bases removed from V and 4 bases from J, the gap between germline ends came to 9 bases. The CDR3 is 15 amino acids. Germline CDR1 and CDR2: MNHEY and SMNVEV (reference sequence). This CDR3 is CASSLSGGGTGELFF. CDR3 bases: TGTGCCAGCAGTTTATCCGGGGGTGGCACCGGGGAGCTGTTTTTT.

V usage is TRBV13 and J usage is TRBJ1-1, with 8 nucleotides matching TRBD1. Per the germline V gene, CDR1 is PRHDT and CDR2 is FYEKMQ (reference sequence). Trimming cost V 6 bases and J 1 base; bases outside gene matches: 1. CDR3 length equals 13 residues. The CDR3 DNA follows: TGTGCCAGCAGGGGACAGGAGAACACTGAAGCTTTCTTT. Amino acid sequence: CASRGQENTEAFF.

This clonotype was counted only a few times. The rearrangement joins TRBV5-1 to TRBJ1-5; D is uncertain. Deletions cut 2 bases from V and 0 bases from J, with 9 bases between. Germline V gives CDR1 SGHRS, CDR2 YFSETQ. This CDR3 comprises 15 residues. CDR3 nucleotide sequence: TGCGCCAGCAGCTTTGAAGGAATTAGCAATCAGCCCCAGCATTTT. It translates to CASSFEGISNQPQHF.

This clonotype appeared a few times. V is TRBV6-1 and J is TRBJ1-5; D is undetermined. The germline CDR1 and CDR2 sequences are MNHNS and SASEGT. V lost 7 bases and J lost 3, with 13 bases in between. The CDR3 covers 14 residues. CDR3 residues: CASKNRGNNQPQHF. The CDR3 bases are TGTGCCAGCAAGAACAGAGGGAACAATCAGCCCCAGCATTTT.

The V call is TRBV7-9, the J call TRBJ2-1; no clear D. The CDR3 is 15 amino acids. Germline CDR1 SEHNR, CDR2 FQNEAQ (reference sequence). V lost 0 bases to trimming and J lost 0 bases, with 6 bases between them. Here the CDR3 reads CASSLAVSSYNEQFF. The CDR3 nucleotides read TGTGCCAGCAGCTTAGCGGTGAGCTCCTACAATGAGCAGTTCTTC.

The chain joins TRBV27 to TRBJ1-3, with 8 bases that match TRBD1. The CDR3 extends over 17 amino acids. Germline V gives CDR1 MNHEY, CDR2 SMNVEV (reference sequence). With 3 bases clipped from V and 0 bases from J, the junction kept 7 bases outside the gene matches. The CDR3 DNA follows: TGTGCCAGCAGTTTGGGCAGGGGGCCCCTCTCTGGAAACACCATATATTTT. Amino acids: CASSLGRGPLSGNTIYF.

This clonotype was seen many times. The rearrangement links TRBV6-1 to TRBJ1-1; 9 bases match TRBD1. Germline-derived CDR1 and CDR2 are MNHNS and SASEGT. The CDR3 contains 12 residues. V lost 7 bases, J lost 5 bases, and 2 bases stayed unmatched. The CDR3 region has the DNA TGTGCCAGCACACAGGGGGCAACTGAAGCTTTCTTT. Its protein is CASTQGATEAFF.

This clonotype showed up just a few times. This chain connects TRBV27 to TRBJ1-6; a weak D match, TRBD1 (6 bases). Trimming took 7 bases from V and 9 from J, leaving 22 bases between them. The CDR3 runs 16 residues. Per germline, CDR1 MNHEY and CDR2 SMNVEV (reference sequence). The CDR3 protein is CASNRGAVTTSSPLHF. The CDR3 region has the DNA TGTGCCAGCAACCGGGGGGCAGTAACGACGAGTTCACCCCTCCACTTT.